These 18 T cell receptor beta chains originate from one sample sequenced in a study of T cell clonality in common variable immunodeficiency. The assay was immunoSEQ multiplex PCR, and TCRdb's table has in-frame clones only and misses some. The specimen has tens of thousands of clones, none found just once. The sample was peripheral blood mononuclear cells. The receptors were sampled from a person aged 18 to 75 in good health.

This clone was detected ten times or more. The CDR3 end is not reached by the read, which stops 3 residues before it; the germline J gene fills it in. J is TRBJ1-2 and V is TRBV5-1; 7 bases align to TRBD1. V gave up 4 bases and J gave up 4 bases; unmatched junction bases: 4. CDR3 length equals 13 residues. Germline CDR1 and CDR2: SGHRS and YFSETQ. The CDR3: CASSAQGTYGYTF. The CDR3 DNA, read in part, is TGCGCCAGCAGCGCACAGGGGACCTATGGC. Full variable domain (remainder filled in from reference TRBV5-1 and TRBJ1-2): KAGVTQTPRYLIKTRGQQVTLSCSPISGHRSVSWYQQTPGQGLQFLFEYFSETQRNKGNFPGRFSGRQFSNSRSEMNVSTLELGDSALYLCASSAQGTYGYTFGSGTRLTVV.

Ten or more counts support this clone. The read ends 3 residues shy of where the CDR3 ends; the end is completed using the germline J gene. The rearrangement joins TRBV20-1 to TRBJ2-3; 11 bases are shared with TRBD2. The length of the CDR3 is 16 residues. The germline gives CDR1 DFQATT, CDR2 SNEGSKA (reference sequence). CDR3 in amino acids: CSARDRLAGGPEAQYF. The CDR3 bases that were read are TGCAGTGCTAGAGATCGGCTAGCGGGGGGCCCGGAGGCG.

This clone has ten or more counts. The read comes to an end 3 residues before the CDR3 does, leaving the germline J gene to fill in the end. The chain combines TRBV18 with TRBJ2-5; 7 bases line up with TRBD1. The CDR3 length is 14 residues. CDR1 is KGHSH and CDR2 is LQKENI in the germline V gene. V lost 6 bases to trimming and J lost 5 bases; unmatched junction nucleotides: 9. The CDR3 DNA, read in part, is TGTGCCAGCTCCCGTAATACAGGGGCGGAGACC. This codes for CASSRNTGAET. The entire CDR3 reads CASSRNTGAETQYF.

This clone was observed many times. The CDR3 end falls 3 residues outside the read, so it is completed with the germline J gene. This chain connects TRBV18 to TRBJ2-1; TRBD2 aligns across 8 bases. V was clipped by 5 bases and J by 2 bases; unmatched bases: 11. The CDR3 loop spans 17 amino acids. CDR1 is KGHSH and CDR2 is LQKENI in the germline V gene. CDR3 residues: CASSSYGGRSTYNEQFF. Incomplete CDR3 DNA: TGTGCCAGCTCAAGTTACGGCGGGAGGTCGACCTACAATGAG. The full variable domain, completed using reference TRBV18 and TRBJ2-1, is NAGVMQNPRHLVRRRGQEARLRCSPMKGHSHVYWYRQLPEEGLKFMVYLQKENIIDESGMPKERFSAEFPKEGPSILRIQQVVRGDSAAYFCASSSYGGRSTYNEQFFGPGTRLTVL.

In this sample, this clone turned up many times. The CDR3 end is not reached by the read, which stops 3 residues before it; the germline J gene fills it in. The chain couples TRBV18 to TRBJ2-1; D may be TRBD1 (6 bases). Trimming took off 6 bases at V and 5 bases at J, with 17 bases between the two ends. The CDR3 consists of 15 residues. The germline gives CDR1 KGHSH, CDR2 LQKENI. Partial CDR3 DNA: TGTGCCAGCTCGAGGGCCGGGACAAGGGACAATGAG. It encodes CASSRAGTRDNE. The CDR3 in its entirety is CASSRAGTRDNEQFF.

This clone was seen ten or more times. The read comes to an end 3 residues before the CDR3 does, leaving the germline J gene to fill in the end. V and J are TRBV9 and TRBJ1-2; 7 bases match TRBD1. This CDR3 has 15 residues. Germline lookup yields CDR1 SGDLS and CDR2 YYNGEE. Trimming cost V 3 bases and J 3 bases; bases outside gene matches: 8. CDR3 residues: CASSGDSDSYYGYTF. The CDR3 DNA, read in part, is TGTGCCAGCAGCGGGGACAGCGACTCTTACTATGGC.

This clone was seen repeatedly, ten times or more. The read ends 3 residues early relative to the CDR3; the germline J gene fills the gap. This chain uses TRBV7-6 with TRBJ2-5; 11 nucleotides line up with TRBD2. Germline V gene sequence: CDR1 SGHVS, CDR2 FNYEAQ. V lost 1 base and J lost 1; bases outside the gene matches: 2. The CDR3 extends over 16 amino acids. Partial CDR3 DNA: TGTGCCAGCAGCTTAGGGGGACTAGCGGTCCAAGAGACC. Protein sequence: CASSLGGLAVQET. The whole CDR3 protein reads CASSLGGLAVQETQYF.

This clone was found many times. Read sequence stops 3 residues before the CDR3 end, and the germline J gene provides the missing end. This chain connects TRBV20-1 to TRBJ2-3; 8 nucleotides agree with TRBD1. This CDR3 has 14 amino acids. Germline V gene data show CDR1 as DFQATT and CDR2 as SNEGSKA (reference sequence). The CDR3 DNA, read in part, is TGCAGTGCTAGAGTTACAGGGGGAAGGGGGACG. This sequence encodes CSARVTGGRGT. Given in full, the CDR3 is CSARVTGGRGTQYF.

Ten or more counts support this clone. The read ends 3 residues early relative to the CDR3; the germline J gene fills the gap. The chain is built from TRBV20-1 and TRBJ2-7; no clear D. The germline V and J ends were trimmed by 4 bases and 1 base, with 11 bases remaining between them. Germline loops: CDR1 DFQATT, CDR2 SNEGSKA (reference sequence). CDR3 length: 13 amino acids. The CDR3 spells CSAIRLGSYEQYF. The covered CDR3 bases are TGCAGTGCTATAAGACTCGGGTCCTACGAG.

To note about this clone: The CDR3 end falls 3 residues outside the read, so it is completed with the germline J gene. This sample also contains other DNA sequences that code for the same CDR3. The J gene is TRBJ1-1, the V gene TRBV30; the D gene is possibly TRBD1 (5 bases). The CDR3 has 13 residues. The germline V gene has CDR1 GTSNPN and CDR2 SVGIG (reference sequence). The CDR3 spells CAWSRPGGETAFF. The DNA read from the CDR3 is TGTGCCTGGAGTAGGCCTGGGGGGGAGACC.

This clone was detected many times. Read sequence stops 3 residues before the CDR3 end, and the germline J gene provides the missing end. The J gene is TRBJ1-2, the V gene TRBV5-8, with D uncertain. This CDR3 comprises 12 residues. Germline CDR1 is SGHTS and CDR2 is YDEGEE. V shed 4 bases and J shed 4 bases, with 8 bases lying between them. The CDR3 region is CASSLHSYGYTF. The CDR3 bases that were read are TGTGCCAGCAGCCTCCATAGCTATGGC.

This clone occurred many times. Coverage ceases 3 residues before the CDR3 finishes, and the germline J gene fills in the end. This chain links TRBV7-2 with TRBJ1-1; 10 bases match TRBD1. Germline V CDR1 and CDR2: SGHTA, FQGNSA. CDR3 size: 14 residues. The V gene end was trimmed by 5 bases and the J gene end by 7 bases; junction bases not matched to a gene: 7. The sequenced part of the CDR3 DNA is TGTGCCAGCAGCACAAGGACAGGGGGTATTGAA. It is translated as CASSTRTGGIE. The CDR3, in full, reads CASSTRTGGIEAFF.

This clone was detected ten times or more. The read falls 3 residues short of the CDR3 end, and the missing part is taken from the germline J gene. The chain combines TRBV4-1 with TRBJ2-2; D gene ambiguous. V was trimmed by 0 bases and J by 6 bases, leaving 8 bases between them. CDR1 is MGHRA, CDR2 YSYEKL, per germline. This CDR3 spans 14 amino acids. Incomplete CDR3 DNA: TGCGCCAGCAGCCAAGAAAGAGGCCCCGGGGAG. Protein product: CASSQERGPGE. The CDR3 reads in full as CASSQERGPGELFF.

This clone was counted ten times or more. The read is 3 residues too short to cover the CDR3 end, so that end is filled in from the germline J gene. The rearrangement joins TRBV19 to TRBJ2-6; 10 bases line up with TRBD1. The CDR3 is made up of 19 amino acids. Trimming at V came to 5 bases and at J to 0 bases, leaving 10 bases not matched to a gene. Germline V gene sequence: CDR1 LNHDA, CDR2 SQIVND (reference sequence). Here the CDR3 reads CASSLLLTGGRSGANVLTF. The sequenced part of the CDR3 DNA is TGTGCCAGTAGTCTACTCCTGACAGGGGGCCGCTCTGGGGCCAACGTC.

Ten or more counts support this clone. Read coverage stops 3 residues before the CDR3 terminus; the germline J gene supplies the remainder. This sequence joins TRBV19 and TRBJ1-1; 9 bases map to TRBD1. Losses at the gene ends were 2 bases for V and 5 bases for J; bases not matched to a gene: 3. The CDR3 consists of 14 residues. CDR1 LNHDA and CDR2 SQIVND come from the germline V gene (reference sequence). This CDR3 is CASSIQTGGTEAFF. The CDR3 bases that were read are TGTGCCAGTAGTATACAGACAGGGGGAACTGAA.

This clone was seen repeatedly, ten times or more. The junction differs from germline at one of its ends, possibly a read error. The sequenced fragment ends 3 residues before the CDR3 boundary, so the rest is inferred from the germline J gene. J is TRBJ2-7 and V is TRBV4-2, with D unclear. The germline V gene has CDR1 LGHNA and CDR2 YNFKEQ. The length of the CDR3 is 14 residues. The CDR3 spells CASSQGLLLYEQYF. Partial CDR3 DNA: TGCGCCAGCAGCCAAGGTCTCCTTCTCTACGAG.

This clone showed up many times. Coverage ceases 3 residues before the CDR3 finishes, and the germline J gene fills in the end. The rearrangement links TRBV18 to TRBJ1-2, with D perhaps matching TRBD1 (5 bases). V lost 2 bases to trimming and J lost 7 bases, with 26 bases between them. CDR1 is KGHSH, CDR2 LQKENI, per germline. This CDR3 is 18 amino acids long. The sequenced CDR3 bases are TGTGCCAGCTCACCATCAAGGGAGACAGACCCCCAGTATGGTGGC. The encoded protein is CASSPSRETDPQYGG. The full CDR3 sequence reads CASSPSRETDPQYGGYTF.

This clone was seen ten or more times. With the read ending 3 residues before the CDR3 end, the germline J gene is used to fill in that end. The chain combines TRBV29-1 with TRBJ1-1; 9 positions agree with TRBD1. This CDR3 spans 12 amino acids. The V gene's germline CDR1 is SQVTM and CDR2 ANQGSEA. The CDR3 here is CSVAPGTGKAFF. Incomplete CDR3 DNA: TGCAGCGTTGCACCCGGGACAGGGAAG.